These T cell receptor beta chains were read from a single sample in a study of cytomegalovirus exposure and HLA in healthy donors. Sequenced by immunoSEQ multiplex PCR; TCRdb stores in-frame clones only, minus some. The profile covers 43,000 or so clones, with roughly 90% appearing a single time and more than 4.5% taken by the ten largest. The specimen sequenced was PBMCs. Receptors originate from a man between 18 and 29 years old in good health and CMV-seronegative. CDR3s include the opening cysteine and the closing phenylalanine or tryptophan.

j_call | v_call | cdr3_aa
TRBJ2-7 | TRBV15 | CATSKASGTVEQYF
TRBJ2-1 | TRBV5-1 | CASSSLAGGYNEQFF
TRBJ2-7 | TRBV6-1 | CASRTGGGYEQYF
TRBJ1-1 | TRBV6-6 | CASIGTGGGATEAFF
TRBJ1-4 | TRBV25-1 | CASSVTPGQGREKLFF
TRBJ2-7 | TRBV28 | CASSLVQGSPYEQYF
TRBJ1-3 | TRBV7-8 | CASSLAGGVSGNTIYF
TRBJ2-3 | TRBV2 | CASRHSGIQFTDTQYF
TRBJ1-2 | TRBV9 | CASSPAGSNYGYTF
TRBJ2-1 | TRBV20-1 | CSASLSNEQFF
TRBJ2-2 | TRBV6-5 | CASSYTPGELFF